Detailed here is one T cell receptor (beta chain). In germline, CDR1 is SGHVS, CDR2 FNYEAQ. The CDR3 consists of 15 residues. The sample comes from a study of monozygotic twins with inflammatory bowel disease. A total RNA quantity of around 3.5 ug went into each TCR library. With roughly 16 and 10 cycles respectively, two nested PCRs were carried out on TCRalpha and TCRbeta cDNA. From its re-call of the 5' RACE reads, TCRdb lists each CDR3 protein once, without DNA. The listing contains about 210,000 distinct CDR3 sequences. The clonotype was recovered from a human donor with ulcerative colitis or Crohn's disease, or a healthy co-twin of an affected twin (not recorded which). This sequence joins TRBV7-6 and TRBJ1-1; TCRdb calls TRBD1, which cannot be checked without DNA. Sequenced input: blood. The chain's CDR3 is CASSASDSRGTEAFF.